Each of the 30 T cell receptor beta chains below was sequenced from the same sample in a study of early T cells in non-severe SARS-CoV-2 infection. One entry per CDR3 protein results from TCRdb running MiXCR on the 5' RACE reads. The sample holds some 64,000 distinct CDR3 sequences, roughly 13% seen once. Sequenced: whole blood. The receptors stem from an adult who was a healthcare worker with PCR-confirmed SARS-CoV-2 infection or an uninfected control (not recorded which).

This clonotype was counted ten times or more. The CDR3 protein is CASSQEHGAEYGYTF. DNA of the CDR3: TGCGCCAGCAGCCAAGAGCATGGGGCGGAATATGGCTACACCTTC. This chain connects TRBV4-1 to TRBJ1-2; D possibly corresponds to TRBD1 (5 bases). With 0 bases removed from V and 5 bases from J, the gap between germline ends came to 13 bases. Germline CDR1 is MGHRA and CDR2 is YSYEKL. There are 15 residues in the CDR3.

The chain combines TRBV7-2 with TRBJ2-1, with a possible D match to TRBD2 (5 bases). The CDR3 length is 12 residues. From germline, CDR1 is SGHTA and CDR2 FQGNSA. Trimming shortened V by 1 base and J by 7 bases, and 5 bases separated the two germline ends. CDR3 in DNA: TGTGCCAGCAGCTTAGGGAGGAATGAGCAGTTCTTC. Amino acid sequence: CASSLGRNEQFF.

This clonotype was recorded at least ten times. The chain has TRBV5-1 and TRBJ2-1; 7 bases are a match to TRBD2. V was clipped by 7 bases and J by 0 bases; unmatched bases: 7. The CDR3 has 15 amino acids. Per the germline V gene, CDR1 is SGHRS and CDR2 is YFSETQ. The CDR3 DNA is TGCGCCAGCGGGGTGGGCGGGAGCTCCTACAATGAGCAGTTCTTC. This translates into CASGVGGSSYNEQFF.

This chain connects TRBV28 to TRBJ1-1; D is perhaps TRBD1 (5 bases). The V gene's germline CDR1 is MDHEN and CDR2 SYDVKM. The CDR3 is 11 residues long. The germline V and J ends were trimmed by 8 bases and 7 bases, with 11 bases remaining between them. The CDR3 spells CASQGRFEAFF. Written as DNA, the CDR3 is TGTGCCAGCCAGGGACGTTTTGAAGCTTTCTTT.

This clonotype has more than one count but fewer than ten. The V call is TRBV28, the J call TRBJ2-6, with TRBD1 matching over 9 bases. The CDR3 consists of 19 residues. In germline, CDR1 is MDHEN, CDR2 SYDVKM. V lost 4 bases, J lost 0 bases, and 10 bases stayed unmatched. The CDR3 is CASSSQPGQGLSGANVLTF. For the CDR3, the DNA is TGTGCCAGCAGTTCGCAACCGGGACAGGGCCTCTCTGGGGCCAACGTCCTGACTTTC.

The table lists this clonotype with a few counts. The gene calls are TRBV10-3 and TRBJ2-7; 9 bases map to TRBD1. Germline loops: CDR1 ENHRY, CDR2 SYGVKD. The CDR3 totals 12 residues. V lost 11 bases, J lost 6 bases, and 8 bases stayed unmatched. The CDR3 DNA sequence: TGTGCCGCGGGACAGGGAATTTCCGAGCAGTACTTC. This sequence encodes CAAGQGISEQYF.

The chain combines TRBV20-1 with TRBJ2-2; 8 bases agree with TRBD2. The CDR3 extends over 15 amino acids. In germline, CDR1 is DFQATT, CDR2 SNEGSKA (reference sequence). Unmatched junction bases numbered 13, after V lost 6 bases and J lost 7 bases. The CDR3, as DNA: TGCAGTGCCCCGAGCGGCGGGAGGTCTATCGGGGAGCTGTTTTTT. This translates into CSAPSGGRSIGELFF.

The chain couples TRBV7-2 to TRBJ2-7, with a possible D match to TRBD1 (5 bases). CDR3 length equals 14 residues. The V and J ends lost 5 bases and 0 bases respectively, with 11 bases between them. CDR1 SGHTA and CDR2 FQGNSA come from the germline V gene. CDR3 sequence (DNA): TGTGCCAGCAGCCTCGACAGCGTCTCCTACGAGCAGTACTTC. It is translated as CASSLDSVSYEQYF.

This clonotype was seen many times. The CDR3 DNA is TGCAGTGCCGGGAACGACAGGGAGAGCAATCAGCCCCAGCATTTT. This gives the protein CSAGNDRESNQPQHF. This sequence joins TRBV20-1 and TRBJ1-5; 7 bases fit TRBD1. The CDR3 loop spans 15 amino acids. V was clipped by 6 bases and J by 1 base; unmatched bases: 9. Germline assignment: CDR1 DFQATT and CDR2 SNEGSKA (reference sequence).

This clonotype was picked up a small number of times. The chain links TRBV29-1 to TRBJ2-3; 8 bases map to TRBD2. This CDR3 spans 15 amino acids. The J segment lost 2 bases and the V segment lost 3 bases, leaving 7 bases of the junction unmatched. CDR1 and CDR2 from the germline V gene are SQVTM and ANQGSEA. CDR3 residues: CSVDSGAELTDTQYF. The DNA of the CDR3 is TGCAGCGTTGATAGCGGGGCTGAACTCACAGATACGCAGTATTTT.

J is TRBJ1-1 and V is TRBV12-3 or TRBV12-4; the D gene is possibly TRBD1 (5 bases). CDR3 length: 15 amino acids. V shed 3 bases and J shed 1 base, with 12 bases lying between them. DNA of the CDR3: TGTGCCAGCAGTTTGCAGGGCATGTCGAACACTGAAGCTTTCTTT. Amino acids: CASSLQGMSNTEAFF.

The chain links TRBV7-2 to TRBJ2-1; D possibly corresponds to TRBD1 (6 bases). Trimming pared 6 bases from V and 7 bases from J, leaving 19 bases between. This CDR3 contains 15 residues. Per germline, CDR1 SGHTA and CDR2 FQGNSA. CDR3 bases: TGTGCCAGCAGTTTCCAGGGGACCTTTGGGAATGAGCAGTTCTTC. Protein product: CASSFQGTFGNEQFF. Full variable domain (remainder filled in from reference TRBV7-2 and TRBJ2-1): GAGVSQSPSNKVTEKGKDVELRCDPISGHTALYWYRQSLGQGLEFLIYFQGNSAPDKSGLPSDRFSAERTGGSVSTLTIQRTQQEDSAVYLCASSFQGTFGNEQFFGPGTRLTVL.

This chain links TRBV11-2 with TRBJ2-1; the match to TRBD2 covers 11 bases. Germline CDR1 is SGHAT and CDR2 is FQNNGV. The CDR3 runs 17 residues. The J segment lost 3 bases and the V segment lost 4 bases, leaving 8 bases of the junction unmatched. The CDR3 is CASSSTLAGANYNEQFF. In DNA form, the CDR3 reads TGTGCCAGCAGCTCGACACTAGCGGGAGCAAACTACAATGAGCAGTTCTTC.

The chain is built from TRBV29-1 and TRBJ1-1; D not certain. Germline V gene lookup returns CDR1 SQVTM and CDR2 ANQGSEA. V lost 4 bases and J lost 7, with 13 bases in between. The CDR3 consists of 12 residues. DNA for the CDR3: TGCAGCGTTGTAGATGGTGTTGGTGAAGCTTTCTTT. It is translated as CSVVDGVGEAFF.

This clonotype was observed many times. V usage is TRBV11-2 and J usage is TRBJ1-2; tentative D call: TRBD1 (5 bases). V was cut by 0 bases and J by 5 bases, with 10 bases left in between. The CDR3 is 14 residues long. CDR1 and CDR2 (germline): SGHAT, FQNNGV. The CDR3 sequence is CASSLDQGRYGYTF. The CDR3 nucleotides read TGTGCCAGCAGCTTAGATCAGGGTCGGTATGGCTACACCTTC.

The table lists this clonotype with a few counts. The chain employs TRBV6-6 and TRBJ2-1; 8 bases agree with TRBD2. The germline V gene encodes CDR1 MNHNY and CDR2 SVGAGI (reference sequence). The CDR3 is made up of 15 amino acids. Trimming at V came to 6 bases and at J to 4 bases, leaving 8 bases not matched to a gene. The CDR3 bases are TGTGCCAGCAGACTGAGCGGGAGCGTTTACAATGAGCAGTTCTTC. It translates to CASRLSGSVYNEQFF.

The chain has TRBV19 and TRBJ2-7; no clear D gene. Trimming took 5 bases from V and 2 from J, leaving 13 bases between them. Germline assignment: CDR1 LNHDA and CDR2 SQIVND (reference sequence). This CDR3 region has 14 residues. The chain's CDR3 is CASSSIDIAYEQYF. The CDR3 nucleotides read TGTGCCAGTAGTTCCATCGACATCGCCTACGAGCAGTACTTC.

Ten or more counts support this clonotype. The CDR3 region is CASISPSQPQHF. The CDR3, as DNA: TGTGCCAGCATCTCACCGTCCCAGCCCCAGCATTTT. The chain is built from TRBV5-6 and TRBJ1-5; no reliable D call. CDR1 and CDR2 from the germline V gene are SGHDT and YYEEEE. Trimming left V 6 bases short and J 7 bases short, with 11 bases between. The CDR3 sequence is 12 residues long.

This clonotype was recorded at least ten times. This chain joins TRBV5-1 and TRBJ2-2; D is undetermined. The germline gives CDR1 SGHRS, CDR2 YFSETQ. Trimming shortened V by 0 bases and J by 0 bases, and 12 bases separated the two germline ends. This CDR3 comprises 17 residues. CDR3 in amino acids: CASSLDGRPANTGELFF. The CDR3 nucleotides read TGCGCCAGCAGCTTGGACGGGCGACCCGCGAACACCGGGGAGCTGTTTTTT.

The rearrangement links TRBV29-1 to TRBJ2-1; 8 bases are a match to TRBD1. The V gene's germline CDR1 is SQVTM and CDR2 ANQGSEA. J gave up 7 bases and V 1 base, and 3 bases lay outside the gene matches. CDR3 length: 13 amino acids. CDR3 loop: CSVEGDRRNEQFF. The CDR3 DNA follows: TGCAGCGTTGAAGGGGACAGGAGGAATGAGCAGTTCTTC.

The chain carries TRBV7-2 and TRBJ1-6; no clear D. CDR3 size: 12 residues. Trimming took 1 base from V and 12 from J, leaving 7 bases between them. CDR1 is SGHTA and CDR2 is FQGNSA in the germline V gene. CDR3 in DNA: TGTGCCAGCAGCTTAGTGGGCCTACCCCTCCACTTT. It yields the protein CASSLVGLPLHF.

In this sample, this clonotype turned up a few times. The chain recombines TRBV20-1 with TRBJ2-7; unclear D gene. The germline V and J ends were trimmed by 4 bases and 3 bases, with 10 bases remaining between them. The CDR3 has 12 residues. Germline V gives CDR1 DFQATT, CDR2 SNEGSKA (reference sequence). The CDR3 protein is CSANYRLYEQYF. CDR3 DNA sequence: TGCAGTGCTAACTACCGCCTCTACGAGCAGTACTTC.

V usage is TRBV28 and J usage is TRBJ1-4; D remains ambiguous. This CDR3 contains 15 residues. CDR1 is MDHEN, CDR2 SYDVKM, per germline. Trimming left V 6 bases short and J 10 bases short, with 21 bases between. DNA of the CDR3: TGTGCCAGCAGCCCCGAAGGGTCCGCCCGCGGAAAACTGTTTTTT. Translation: CASSPEGSARGKLFF.

In its sample, this clonotype was seen many times. The chain carries TRBV7-9 and TRBJ2-7, with D possibly matching TRBD2 (6 bases). The V end was cut by 1 base, the J end by 1 base, with 14 bases between. The CDR3 length is 16 residues. CDR1 is SEHNR, CDR2 FQNEAQ, per germline (reference sequence). DNA for the CDR3: TGTGCCAGCAGCTTAGGAGTGACCCGGGGGTCCTACGAGCAGTACTTC. Amino acids: CASSLGVTRGSYEQYF. The whole variable domain, remainder taken from reference TRBV7-9 and TRBJ2-7, is DTGVSQNPRHKITKRGQNVTFRCDPISEHNRLYWYRQTLGQGPEFLTYFQNEAQLEKSRLLSDRFSAERPKGSFSTLEIQRTEQGDSAMYLCASSLGVTRGSYEQYFGPGTRLTVT.

The DNA of the CDR3 is TGTGCCAGCAGCCGGACGACAGGGACCAATGGCTACACCTTC. It yields the protein CASSRTTGTNGYTF. The gene calls are TRBV3-1 and TRBJ1-2, with 7 bases lining up with TRBD1. V dropped 4 bases and J dropped 6; count of bases not matched to a gene: 8. CDR1 is LGHDT, CDR2 YNNKEL, per germline (reference sequence). The CDR3 totals 14 residues.

This clonotype occurred a few times. The V call is TRBV29-1, the J call TRBJ2-5; D assignment may be TRBD1 or TRBD2 (5 bases each). Trimming removed 7 bases at V and 2 bases at J, with 14 bases between. CDR3 size: 13 residues. Germline assignment: CDR1 SQVTM and CDR2 ANQGSEA. The CDR3 nucleotides read TGCAGCGGGGCAGGGAGTGCACAAGAGACCCAGTACTTC. Its translation: CSGAGSAQETQYF.

This clonotype appeared a few times. The J gene is TRBJ2-3, the V gene TRBV20-1; D not resolved. Germline CDR1 DFQATT, CDR2 SNEGSKA (reference sequence). Trimming stripped 1 base from V and 5 bases from J, with 10 bases between. The CDR3 spans 13 residues. CDR3 nucleotides: TGCAGTGCTAGAGTGGCAAGGGTAGATACGCAGTATTTT. Translation: CSARVARVDTQYF.

Ten or more counts support this clonotype. The chain recombines TRBV7-2 with TRBJ2-3; no clear D gene. In germline, CDR1 is SGHTA, CDR2 FQGNSA. This CDR3 spans 14 amino acids. Trimming pared 5 bases from V and 1 base from J, leaving 10 bases between. This CDR3 is CASSTDWGTDTQYF. The CDR3 bases are TGTGCCAGCAGCACTGATTGGGGCACAGATACGCAGTATTTT.

This clonotype was found many times. The chain links TRBV28 to TRBJ1-1; D gene unclear. Germline values: CDR1 MDHEN, CDR2 SYDVKM. CDR3 size: 12 residues. Trimming took 6 bases from V and 8 from J, leaving 13 bases between them. This chain's CDR3 is CASSSGWEEAFF. CDR3 nucleotides: TGTGCCAGCAGCTCTGGTTGGGAAGAAGCTTTCTTT.

The V call is TRBV6-2 or TRBV6-3, the J call TRBJ2-4; the match to TRBD2 covers 10 bases. Trimming took 6 bases from V and 9 from J; bases not matched to a gene: 11. The CDR3 has 15 residues. Per germline, CDR1 MNHEY and CDR2 SVGEGT. In nucleotides, the CDR3 is TGTGCCAGCAGCCAGCTAGCGGGAGCCCCAAGCATTCAGTACTTC. Its translation is CASSQLAGAPSIQYF.